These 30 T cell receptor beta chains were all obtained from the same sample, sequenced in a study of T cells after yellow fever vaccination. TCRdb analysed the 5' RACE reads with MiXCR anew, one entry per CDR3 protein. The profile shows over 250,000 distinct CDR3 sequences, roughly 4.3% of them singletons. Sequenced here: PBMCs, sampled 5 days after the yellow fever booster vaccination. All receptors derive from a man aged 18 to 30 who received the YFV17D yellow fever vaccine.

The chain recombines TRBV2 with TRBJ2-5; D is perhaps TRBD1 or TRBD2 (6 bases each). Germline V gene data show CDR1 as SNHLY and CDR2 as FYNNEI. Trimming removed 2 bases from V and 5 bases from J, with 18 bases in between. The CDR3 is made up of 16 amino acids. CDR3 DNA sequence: TGTGCCAGCAGTGAAATCCCCGGGGGCGCAGGGGAGACCCAGTACTTC. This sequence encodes CASSEIPGGAGETQYF.

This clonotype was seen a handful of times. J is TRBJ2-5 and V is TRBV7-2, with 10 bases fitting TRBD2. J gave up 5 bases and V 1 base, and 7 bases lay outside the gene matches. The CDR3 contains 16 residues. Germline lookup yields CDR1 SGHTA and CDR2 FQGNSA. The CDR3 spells CASSLDSGGASETQYF. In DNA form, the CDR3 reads TGTGCCAGCAGCTTAGACAGCGGGGGGGCCTCGGAGACCCAGTACTTC.

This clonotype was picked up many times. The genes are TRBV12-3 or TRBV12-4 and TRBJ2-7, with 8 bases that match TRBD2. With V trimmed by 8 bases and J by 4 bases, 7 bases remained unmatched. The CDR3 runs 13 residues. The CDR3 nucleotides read TGTGCCAGCGGGCGAAGCGGGGGTTACGAGCAGTACTTC. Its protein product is CASGRSGGYEQYF.

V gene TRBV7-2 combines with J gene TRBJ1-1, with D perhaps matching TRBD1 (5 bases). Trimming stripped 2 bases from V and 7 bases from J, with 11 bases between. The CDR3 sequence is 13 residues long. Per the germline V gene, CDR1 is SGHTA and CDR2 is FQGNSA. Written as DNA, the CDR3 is TGTGCCAGCAGCTTAACGGCAGGGCTTGAAGCTTTCTTT. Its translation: CASSLTAGLEAFF. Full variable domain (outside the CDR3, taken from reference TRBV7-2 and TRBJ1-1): GAGVSQSPSNKVTEKGKDVELRCDPISGHTALYWYRQSLGQGLEFLIYFQGNSAPDKSGLPSDRFSAERTGGSVSTLTIQRTQQEDSAVYLCASSLTAGLEAFFGQGTRLTVV.

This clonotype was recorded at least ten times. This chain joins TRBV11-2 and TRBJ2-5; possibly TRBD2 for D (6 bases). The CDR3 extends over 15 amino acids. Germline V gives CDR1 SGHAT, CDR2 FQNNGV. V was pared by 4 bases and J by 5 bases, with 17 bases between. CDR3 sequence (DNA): TGTGCCAGCAGCTCCCGGGACTTCCAGTGGGAGACCCAGTACTTC. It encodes CASSSRDFQWETQYF.

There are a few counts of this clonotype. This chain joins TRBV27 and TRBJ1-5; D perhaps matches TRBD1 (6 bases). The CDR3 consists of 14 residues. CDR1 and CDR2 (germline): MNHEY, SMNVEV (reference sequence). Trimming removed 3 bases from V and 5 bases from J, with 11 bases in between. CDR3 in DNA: TGTGCCAGCAGTTTTCGCCGGGGGCATCAGCCCCAGCATTTT. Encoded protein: CASSFRRGHQPQHF.

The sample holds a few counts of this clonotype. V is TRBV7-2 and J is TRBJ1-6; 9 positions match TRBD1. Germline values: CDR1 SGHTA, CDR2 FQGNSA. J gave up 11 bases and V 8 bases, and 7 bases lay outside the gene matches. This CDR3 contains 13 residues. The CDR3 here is CASQGDRVAPLHF. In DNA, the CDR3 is TGTGCCAGCCAGGGGGACAGGGTTGCACCCCTCCACTTT. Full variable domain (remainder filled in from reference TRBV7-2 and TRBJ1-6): GAGVSQSPSNKVTEKGKDVELRCDPISGHTALYWYRQSLGQGLEFLIYFQGNSAPDKSGLPSDRFSAERTGGSVSTLTIQRTQQEDSAVYLCASQGDRVAPLHFGNGTRLTVT.

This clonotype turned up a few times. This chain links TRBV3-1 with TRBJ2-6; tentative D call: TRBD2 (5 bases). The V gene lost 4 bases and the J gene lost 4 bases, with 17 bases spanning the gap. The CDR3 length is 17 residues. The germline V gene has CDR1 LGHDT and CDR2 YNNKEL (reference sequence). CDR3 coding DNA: TGTGCCAGCAGCCCCCCATCGGGCCGGGAAGGGGCCAACGTCCTGACTTTC. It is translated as CASSPPSGREGANVLTF.

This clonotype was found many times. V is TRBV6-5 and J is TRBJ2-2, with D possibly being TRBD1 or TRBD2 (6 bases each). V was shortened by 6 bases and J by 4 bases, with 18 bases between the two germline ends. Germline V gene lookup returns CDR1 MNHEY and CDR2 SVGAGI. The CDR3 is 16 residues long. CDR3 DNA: TGTGCCAGCAGACTTGGGGGGCTTAGCGGCACCGGGGAGCTGTTTTTT. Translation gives CASRLGGLSGTGELFF.

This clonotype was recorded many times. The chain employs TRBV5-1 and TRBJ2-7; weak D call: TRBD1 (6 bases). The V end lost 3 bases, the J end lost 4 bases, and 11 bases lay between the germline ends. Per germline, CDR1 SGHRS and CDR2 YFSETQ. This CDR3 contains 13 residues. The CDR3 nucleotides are TGCGCCAGCAGCTGGGGGCCGGATTACGAGCAGTACGTC. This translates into CASSWGPDYEQYV.

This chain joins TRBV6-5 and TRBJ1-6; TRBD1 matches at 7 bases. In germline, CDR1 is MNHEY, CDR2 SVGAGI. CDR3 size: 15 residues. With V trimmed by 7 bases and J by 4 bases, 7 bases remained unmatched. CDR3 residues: CASTTSGQYNSPLHF. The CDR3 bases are TGTGCCAGCACTACCTCGGGACAGTATAATTCACCCCTCCACTTT.

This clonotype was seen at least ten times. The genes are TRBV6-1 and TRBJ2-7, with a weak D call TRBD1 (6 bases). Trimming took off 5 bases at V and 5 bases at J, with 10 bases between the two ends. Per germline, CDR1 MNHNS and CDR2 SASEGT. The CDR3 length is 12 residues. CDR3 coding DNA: TGTGCCAGCAGTCCCCGACAGGACGAGCAGTACGTC. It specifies CASSPRQDEQYV.

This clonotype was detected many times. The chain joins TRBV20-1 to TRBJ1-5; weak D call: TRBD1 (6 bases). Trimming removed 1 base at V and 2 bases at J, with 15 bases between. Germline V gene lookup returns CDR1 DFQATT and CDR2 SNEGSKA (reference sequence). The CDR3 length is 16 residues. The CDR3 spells CSARVRGRGGNQPQHF. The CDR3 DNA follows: TGCAGTGCTAGAGTCCGAGGCAGGGGTGGCAATCAGCCCCAGCATTTT.

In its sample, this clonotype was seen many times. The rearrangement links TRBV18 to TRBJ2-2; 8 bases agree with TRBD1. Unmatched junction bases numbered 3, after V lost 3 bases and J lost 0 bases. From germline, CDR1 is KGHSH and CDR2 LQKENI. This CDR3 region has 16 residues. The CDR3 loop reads CASSPWDRPNTGELFF. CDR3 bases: TGTGCCAGCTCACCCTGGGACAGGCCGAACACCGGGGAGCTGTTTTTT. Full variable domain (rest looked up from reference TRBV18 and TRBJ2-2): NAGVMQNPRHLVRRRGQEARLRCSPMKGHSHVYWYRQLPEEGLKFMVYLQKENIIDESGMPKERFSAEFPKEGPSILRIQQVVRGDSAAYFCASSPWDRPNTGELFFGEGSRLTVL.

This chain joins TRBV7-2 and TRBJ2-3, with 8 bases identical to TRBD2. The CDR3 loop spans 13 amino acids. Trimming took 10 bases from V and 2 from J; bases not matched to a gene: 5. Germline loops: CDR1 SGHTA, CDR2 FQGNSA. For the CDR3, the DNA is TGTGCCACCGGGGGGGGATACACAGATACGCAGTATTTT. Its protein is CATGGGYTDTQYF.

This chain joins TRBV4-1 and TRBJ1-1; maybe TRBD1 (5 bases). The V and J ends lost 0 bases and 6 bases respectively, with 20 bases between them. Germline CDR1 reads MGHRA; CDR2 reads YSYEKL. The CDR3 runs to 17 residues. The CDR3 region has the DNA TGCGCCAGCAGCCAAGATGATCCAGGGTCATTTCAGGCTGAAGCTTTCTTT. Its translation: CASSQDDPGSFQAEAFF.

DNA of the CDR3: TGTGCCAGCACCGCCCGACAGGGGTCCACTGAAGCTTTCTTT. This translates into CASTARQGSTEAFF. The chain links TRBV7-9 to TRBJ1-1; 8 positions match TRBD1. CDR3 length equals 14 residues. V lost 7 bases, J lost 4 bases, and 8 bases stayed unmatched. Germline values: CDR1 SEHNR, CDR2 FQNEAQ (reference sequence).

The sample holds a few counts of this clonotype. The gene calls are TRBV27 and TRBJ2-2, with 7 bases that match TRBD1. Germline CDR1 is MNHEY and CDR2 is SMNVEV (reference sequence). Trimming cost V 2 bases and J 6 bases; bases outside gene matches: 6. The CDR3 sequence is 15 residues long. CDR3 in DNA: TGTGCCAGCAGTTTAGACAGGGATCACGCCGGGGAGCTGTTTTTT. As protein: CASSLDRDHAGELFF.

CDR3 coding DNA: TGCGCCAGCAGAGCTTGGTCCCTAGCGGGGGGCATAGATGAGCAGTTCTTC. Amino acid sequence: CASRAWSLAGGIDEQFF. The chain couples TRBV5-1 to TRBJ2-1; 11 nucleotides line up with TRBD2. The CDR3 is 17 residues long. Germline CDR1 SGHRS, CDR2 YFSETQ. With V trimmed by 5 bases and J by 8 bases, 15 bases remained unmatched.

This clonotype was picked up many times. CDR3 protein: CASSQDWSRGGYTQYF. The CDR3 DNA reads TGCGCCAGCAGCCAAGATTGGTCCAGGGGCGGGTATACGCAGTATTTT. This chain uses TRBV4-3 with TRBJ2-3; D perhaps matches TRBD1 (6 bases). V was clipped by 0 bases and J by 7 bases, with 17 bases between them. This CDR3 region has 16 residues. The germline CDR1 and CDR2 sequences are LGHNA and YSLEER.

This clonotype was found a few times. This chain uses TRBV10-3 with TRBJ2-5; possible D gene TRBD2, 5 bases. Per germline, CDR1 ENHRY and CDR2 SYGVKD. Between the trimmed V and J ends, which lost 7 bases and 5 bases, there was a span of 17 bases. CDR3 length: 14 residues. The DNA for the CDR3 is TGTGCCATCAAGAGGACGGCCGGGGAGGAGACCCAGTACTTC. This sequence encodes CAIKRTAGEETQYF.

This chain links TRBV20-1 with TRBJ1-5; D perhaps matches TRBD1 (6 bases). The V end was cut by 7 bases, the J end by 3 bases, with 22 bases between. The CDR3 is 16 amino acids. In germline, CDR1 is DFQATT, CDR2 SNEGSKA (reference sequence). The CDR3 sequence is CSVSLSMGQINQPQHF. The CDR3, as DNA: TGCAGTGTATCGCTCTCAATGGGACAAATCAATCAGCCCCAGCATTTT.

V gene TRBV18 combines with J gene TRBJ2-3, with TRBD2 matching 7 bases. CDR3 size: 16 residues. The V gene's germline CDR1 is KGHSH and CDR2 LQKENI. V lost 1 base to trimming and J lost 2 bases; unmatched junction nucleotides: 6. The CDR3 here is CASSPLGLGPTDTQYF. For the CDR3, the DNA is TGTGCCAGCTCACCACTAGGACTAGGCCCCACAGATACGCAGTATTTT.

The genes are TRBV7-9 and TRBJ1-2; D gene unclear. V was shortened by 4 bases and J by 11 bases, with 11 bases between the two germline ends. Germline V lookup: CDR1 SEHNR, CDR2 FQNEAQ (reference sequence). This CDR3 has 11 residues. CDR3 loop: CASSWWTGYTF. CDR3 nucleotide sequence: TGTGCCAGCAGCTGGTGGACGGGGTACACCTTC.

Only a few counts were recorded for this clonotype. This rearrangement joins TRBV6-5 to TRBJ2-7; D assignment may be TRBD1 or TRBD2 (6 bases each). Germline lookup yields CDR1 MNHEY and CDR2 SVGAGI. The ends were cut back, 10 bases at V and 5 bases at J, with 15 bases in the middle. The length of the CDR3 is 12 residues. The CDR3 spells CATSPGADEQYF. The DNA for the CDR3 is TGTGCCACCTCCCCGGGGGCGGACGAGCAGTACTTC.

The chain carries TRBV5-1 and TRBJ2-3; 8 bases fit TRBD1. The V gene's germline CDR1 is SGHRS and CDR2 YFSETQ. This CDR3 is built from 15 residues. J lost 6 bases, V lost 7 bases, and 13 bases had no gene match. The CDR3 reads CASHLGQGTMDTQYF. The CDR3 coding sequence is TGCGCCAGCCACCTTGGACAGGGAACCATGGATACGCAGTATTTT.

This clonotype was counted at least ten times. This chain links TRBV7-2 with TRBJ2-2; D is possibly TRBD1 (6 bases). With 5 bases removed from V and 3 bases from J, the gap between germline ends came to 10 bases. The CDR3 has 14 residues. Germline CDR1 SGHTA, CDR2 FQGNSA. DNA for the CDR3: TGTGCCAGCAGCATTAACAGGGACACCGGGGAGCTGTTTTTT. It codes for CASSINRDTGELFF.

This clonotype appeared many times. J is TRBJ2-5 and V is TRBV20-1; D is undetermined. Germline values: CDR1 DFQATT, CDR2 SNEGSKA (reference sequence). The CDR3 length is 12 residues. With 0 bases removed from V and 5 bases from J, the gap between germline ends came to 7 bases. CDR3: CSARESGETQYF. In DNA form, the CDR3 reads TGCAGTGCTAGAGAATCCGGGGAGACCCAGTACTTC.

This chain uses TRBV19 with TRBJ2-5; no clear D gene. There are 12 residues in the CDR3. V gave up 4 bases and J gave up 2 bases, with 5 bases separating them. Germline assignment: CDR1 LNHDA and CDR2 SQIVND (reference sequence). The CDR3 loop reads CASSKRQETQYF. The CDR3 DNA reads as TGTGCCAGTAGTAAACGGCAAGAGACCCAGTACTTC. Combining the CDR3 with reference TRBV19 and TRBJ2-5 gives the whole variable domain DGGITQSPKYLFRKEGQNVTLSCEQNLNHDAMYWYRQDPGQGLRLIYYSQIVNDFQKGDIAEGYSVSREKKESFPLTVTSAQKNPTAFYLCASSKRQETQYFGPGTRLLVL.

In DNA form, the CDR3 reads TGTGCCAGCAGCTTGGGCCATGGAAAGAACGGGATGACGAGCTACACCTTC. Translated: CASSLGHGKNGMTSYTF. The chain has TRBV3-1 and TRBJ1-2; the D is unclear. Trimming stripped 5 bases from V and 9 bases from J, with 28 bases between. Germline loops: CDR1 LGHDT, CDR2 YNNKEL (reference sequence). The CDR3 sequence is 17 residues long.